The clone carrying this TCR beta chain was counted a few times. Its antigen is unknown. These data come from a study of response to subunit inactivated influenza vaccine. Germline-derived CDR1 and CDR2 are SGHTA and FQGNSA. The CDR3 length is 14 residues. Germline trimming cut 4 bases from V and 5 bases from J; bases unmatched to any gene: 3. TCRdb reprocessed the RT-PCR reads via MiXCR and lists one record per CDR3 protein. The sample consists of about 500,000 distinct CDR3 sequences, approximately 7.2% of them appearing once. Points from the study as a whole: There was a suggestion from the authors that each seasonal influenza vaccination recruits few new T cells.

The chain links TRBV7-2 to TRBJ2-2, with 8 bases matching TRBD2. The clonotype was recovered from a man between 50 and 75 years old who received an inactivated influenza vaccine. Sample: PBMCs from blood, taken 23 to 25 months after vaccination. This chain's CDR3 is CASSSSSGTGELFF. As DNA, the CDR3 is TGTGCCAGCAGCTCATCTAGCGGGACCGGGGAGCTGTTTTTT. Complete variable domain (other parts from reference TRBV7-2 and TRBJ2-2): GAGVSQSPSNKVTEKGKDVELRCDPISGHTALYWYRQSLGQGLEFLIYFQGNSAPDKSGLPSDRFSAERTGGSVSTLTIQRTQQEDSAVYLCASSSSSGTGELFFGEGSRLTVL.